The 5 T cell receptor beta chains in this list originate from one sample, sequenced in a study of T-cell reconstitution after alpha-beta-depleted transplantation in children. Preparation of the TCRbeta library used unique molecular identifiers. TCRdb reanalysed the PCR reads using MiXCR and keeps one entry per CDR3 protein. The sample lists 530,000 or so distinct CDR3 sequences, about a quarter occurring once. Sequencing used PBMCs, obtained before TCRalphabeta/CD19-depleted stem cell transplant. Receptor source: a boy under two years old with Wiskott-Aldrich syndrome, due to receive a stem cell transplant.

This clonotype turned up a few times. J is TRBJ2-1 and V is TRBV5-1, with D perhaps TRBD1 (6 bases). Germline V gene lookup returns CDR1 SGHRS and CDR2 YFSETQ. V was clipped by 4 bases and J by 9 bases, with 20 bases between them. CDR3 length: 15 amino acids. The CDR3, as DNA: TGCGCCAGCAGCGACAGCGCAGGGGAGTTGGGTGAGCAGTTCTTC. Translating gives CASSDSAGELGEQFF. Full variable domain (remainder filled in from reference TRBV5-1 and TRBJ2-1): KAGVTQTPRYLIKTRGQQVTLSCSPISGHRSVSWYQQTPGQGLQFLFEYFSETQRNKGNFPGRFSGRQFSNSRSEMNVSTLELGDSALYLCASSDSAGELGEQFFGPGTRLTVL.

The chain uses TRBV29-1 and TRBJ1-2, with unresolved D. Germline V gene sequence: CDR1 SQVTM, CDR2 ANQGSEA. CDR3 length: 9 amino acids. Trimming cost V 6 bases and J 4 bases, with 3 bases left between them. The CDR3 nucleotides read TGCAGCGTCACCTATGGCTACACCTTC. This translates into CSVTYGYTF.

This clonotype was detected only a few times. This CDR3 is CASSLVGENEQFF. CDR3 sequence (DNA): TGTGCCAGCAGCTTGGTTGGAGAAAATGAGCAGTTCTTC. The chain joins TRBV5-5 to TRBJ2-1, with D uncertain. CDR3 length: 13 residues. The ends were cut back, 0 bases at V and 7 bases at J, with 8 bases in the middle. The germline V gene has CDR1 SGHKS and CDR2 YYEKEE (reference sequence).

The V and J genes are TRBV5-1 and TRBJ2-3, with 8 nucleotides matching TRBD2. There are 16 residues in the CDR3. V trimming: 7 bases; J trimming: 1 base; junction bases outside the gene matches: 11. Germline loops: CDR1 SGHRS, CDR2 YFSETQ. The CDR3 spells CASRGLASGRTDTQYF. In DNA form, the CDR3 reads TGCGCCAGCCGGGGACTGGCTAGCGGGCGCACAGATACGCAGTATTTT.

The chain has TRBV29-1 and TRBJ1-1, with D maybe TRBD1 (6 bases). The length of the CDR3 is 16 residues. The V end was cut by 1 base, the J end by 3 bases, with 18 bases between. From germline, CDR1 is SQVTM and CDR2 ANQGSEA. In nucleotides, the CDR3 is TGCAGCGTTGAAGGAGCTCAGGGGATGGAGCACACTGAAGCTTTCTTT. Protein sequence: CSVEGAQGMEHTEAFF.